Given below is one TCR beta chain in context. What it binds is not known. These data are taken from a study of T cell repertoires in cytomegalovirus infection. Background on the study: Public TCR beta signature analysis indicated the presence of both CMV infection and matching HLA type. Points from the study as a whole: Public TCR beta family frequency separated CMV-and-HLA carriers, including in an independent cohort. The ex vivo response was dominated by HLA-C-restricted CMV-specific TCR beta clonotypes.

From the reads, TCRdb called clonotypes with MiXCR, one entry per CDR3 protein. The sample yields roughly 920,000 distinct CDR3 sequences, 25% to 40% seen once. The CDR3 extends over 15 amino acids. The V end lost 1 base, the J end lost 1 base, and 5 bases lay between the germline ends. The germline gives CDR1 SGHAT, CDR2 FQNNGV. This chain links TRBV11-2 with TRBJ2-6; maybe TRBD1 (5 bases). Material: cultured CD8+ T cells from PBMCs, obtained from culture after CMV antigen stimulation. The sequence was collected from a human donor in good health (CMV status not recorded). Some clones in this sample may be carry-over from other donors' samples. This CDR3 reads CASSLGQSGANVLTF. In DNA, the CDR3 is TGTGCCAGCAGCTTAGGACAGTCTGGGGCCAACGTCCTGACTTTC.